This T cell receptor (beta chain) was found in a study of blood T cells in healthy people across ages. For the second PCR, which ran for about 7 to 11 cycles, a sample-barcoded 5' primer and a J-beta primer mix were used. TCRdb fed the 5' RACE reads into MiXCR, producing one record per CDR3 protein. The sample yields 1.5 million or so distinct CDR3 sequences, about 42% seen once. This clonotype was recorded once. What it binds is unknown. At one end, the junction sequence differs from germline, possibly due to a read error. This CDR3 comprises 14 residues. Germline V gene sequence: CDR1 SGHNT, CDR2 YYREEE (reference sequence). Findings and caveats of the study: Samples with more naive T cells showed higher observed beta diversity.

Healthy Caucasians from Russia aged roughly 6 to 95 served as donors. Material for sequencing was blood. The source is a woman aged 18 to 35 in good health. The rearrangement joins TRBV5-4 to TRBJ2-7; the D call may be TRBD1 or TRBD2 (5 bases each). CDR3 DNA: TGTGCCGGCAGCTTGAAAGGGGAGTCCTACGAGCAGTACTTC. It yields the protein CAGSLKGESYEQYF. The full variable domain, its missing parts supplied by reference TRBV5-4 and TRBJ2-7, is ETGVTQSPTHLIKTRGQQVTLRCSSQSGHNTVSWYQQALGQGPQFIFQYYREEENGRGNFPPRFSGLQFPNYSSELNVNALELDDSALYLCAGSLKGESYEQYFGPGTRLTVT.